The subject of this entry is one TCR beta chain. This entry is derived from a study of T cell changes during pregnancy in multiple sclerosis. The V gene end was trimmed by 4 bases and the J gene end by 9 bases; junction bases not matched to a gene: 4. CDR3 length: 14 residues. Germline V CDR1 and CDR2: LGHNA, YSLEER. Sequencing used immunoSEQ multiplex PCR; TCRdb keeps in-frame clones, though not all of them. The sample yields tens of thousands of clones, approximately 90% seen once. The sequence was collected from a female donor with multiple sclerosis, enrolled in a pregnancy study. The sequenced sample was CD4+ T cells from peripheral blood mononuclear cells, obtained in the first trimester of pregnancy. The chain links TRBV4-3 to TRBJ2-7, with TRBD2 matching over 15 bases. The CDR3 DNA follows: TGCGCCAGCAGCCTGGGACTAGCGGGGGGCAGGCAGTACTTC. It encodes CASSLGLAGGRQYF.